Presented here are 5 T cell receptor beta chains from one specimen sequenced in a study of blood T cells in healthy people across ages. A J-beta primer mix and a sample-barcoded 5' primer were used in a second PCR of about 7 to 12 cycles. TCRdb used MiXCR to reprocess the 5' RACE reads, holding one entry per CDR3 protein. This table has 1.4 million to 1.5 million distinct CDR3 sequences, roughly 40% appearing once. Sequencing was performed on blood. All receptors derive from a woman aged 18-30 years in good health.

The chain has TRBV3-1 and TRBJ2-7; TRBD2 aligns across 12 bases. CDR1 is LGHDT and CDR2 is YNNKEL in the germline V gene (reference sequence). Trimming took 1 base from V and 7 from J; bases not matched to a gene: 5. The CDR3 covers 15 residues. In nucleotides, the CDR3 is TGTGCCAGCAGCCAAGGACTAGCGGGAGACAGAGAGCAGTACTTC. It codes for CASSQGLAGDREQYF.

This rearrangement joins TRBV12-5 to TRBJ2-3, with D tentatively TRBD2 (5 bases). V was pared by 5 bases and J by 0 bases, with 15 bases between. The CDR3 totals 16 residues. CDR1 is LGHNT, CDR2 FRNRAP, per germline. The CDR3 loop reads CASGPKADFSTDTQYF. DNA of the CDR3: TGTGCTAGTGGTCCCAAAGCGGATTTCAGCACAGATACGCAGTATTTT.

The chain carries TRBV20-1 and TRBJ2-1; 12 bases fit TRBD2. The length of the CDR3 is 15 residues. The V segment lost 2 bases and the J segment 8 bases; nucleotides outside the gene matches: 7. CDR1 and CDR2 from the germline V gene are DFQATT and SNEGSKA (reference sequence). The CDR3 DNA is TGCAGTGCTAGACCCCTACTAGCGGGGGGCGATGAGCAGTTCTTC. This sequence encodes CSARPLLAGGDEQFF.

V usage is TRBV13 and J usage is TRBJ2-3; 9 nucleotides agree with TRBD2. V trimming: 3 bases; J trimming: 6 bases; junction bases outside the gene matches: 4. This CDR3 comprises 14 residues. Per germline, CDR1 PRHDT and CDR2 FYEKMQ (reference sequence). CDR3 DNA: TGTGCCAGCAGCTTCCCTAGCGGGGACGATACGCAGTATTTT. This codes for CASSFPSGDDTQYF.

V gene TRBV20-1 combines with J gene TRBJ2-1; the match to TRBD2 covers 9 bases. The CDR3 sequence is 14 residues long. V dropped 0 bases and J dropped 9; count of bases not matched to a gene: 6. From germline, CDR1 is DFQATT and CDR2 SNEGSKA (reference sequence). The CDR3 DNA reads as TGCAGTGCTAGAGACGCGGGGGGGCTGGTTGAGCAGTTCTTC. The encoded protein is CSARDAGGLVEQFF.